This TCR beta chain was sequenced in a study of OX40 agonist ivuxolimab in advanced cancers. Across the whole study: Patients' therapy was ivuxolimab, an antibody that acts as an agonist of OX40 (CD134). The study gave patients intravenous ivuxolimab at 0.01 to 10 mg/kg every 2 weeks.

Autoimmune disease history or systemic immunosuppression excluded patients. With respect to this clone: The antigen remains undetermined.

Using immunoSEQ multiplex PCR, the repertoire was profiled, and TCRdb retains in-frame clones only, with some absent. The sample records more than 7,000 clones, approximately 68% being singletons. The study, taken as a whole, reports: CD8+ T cells averaged more expanded clones than CD4+.

The source was CD4+ or CD8+ T cells sorted from blood, collected in a trial of the OX40 agonist ivuxolimab. This sequence originates from an adult with an advanced solid tumor such as melanoma, head and neck, liver or kidney cancer.

The CDR3 bases are TGTGCCACCAGCGGAGGATATGAGACCCAGTACTTC. As protein: CATSGGYETQYF. The chain carries TRBV15 and TRBJ2-5; perhaps TRBD2 as D (5 bases). The V end was cut by 5 bases, the J end by 5 bases, with 9 bases between. The length of the CDR3 is 12 residues. Per the germline V gene, CDR1 is LNHNV and CDR2 is YYDKDF (reference sequence).